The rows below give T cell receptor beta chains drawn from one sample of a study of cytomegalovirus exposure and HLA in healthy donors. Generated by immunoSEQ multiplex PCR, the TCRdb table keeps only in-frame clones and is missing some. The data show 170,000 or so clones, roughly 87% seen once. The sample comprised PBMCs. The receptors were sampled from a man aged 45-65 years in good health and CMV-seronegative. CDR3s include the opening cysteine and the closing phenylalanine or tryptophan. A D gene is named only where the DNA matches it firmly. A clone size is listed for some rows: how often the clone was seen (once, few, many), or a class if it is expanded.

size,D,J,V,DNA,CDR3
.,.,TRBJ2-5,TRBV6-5,TGTGCCAGCAGTTACTCGCGGAGGGTAGGGGAGACCCAGTACTTC,CASSYSRRVGETQYF
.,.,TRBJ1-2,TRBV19,TGTGCCAGCCAGCAGCAGGAGGGCTATGGCTACACCTTC,CASQQQEGYGYTF
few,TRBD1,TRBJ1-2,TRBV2,TGTGCCAGCAGGCCGGGACAGGGAGGCTATGGCTACACCTTC,CASRPGQGGYGYTF
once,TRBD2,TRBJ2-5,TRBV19,TGTGCCAGTGCGAGGACTAGCGGGCAAGAGACCCAGTACTTC,CASARTSGQETQYF
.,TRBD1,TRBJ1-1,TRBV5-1,TGCGCCAGCAGCCGAGACAGGGGCCTAAACACTGAAGCTTTCTTT,CASSRDRGLNTEAFF
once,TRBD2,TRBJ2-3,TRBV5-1,TGCGCCAGCAGCCTCAGTATAACTAGCGGCAATACGCAGTATTTT,CASSLSITSGNTQYF
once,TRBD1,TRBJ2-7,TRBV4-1,TGCGCCAGCAGCCAAGCACCGGGACAGGACGAGCAGTACTTC,CASSQAPGQDEQYF
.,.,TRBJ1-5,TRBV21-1,TGTGCCAGCTCCTTGGACAGGGGGCAGCCCCAGCATTTT,CASSLDRGQPQHF
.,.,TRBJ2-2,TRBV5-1,TGCGCCAGCAGCTCCGGGACTTACACCGGGGAGCTGTTTTTT,CASSSGTYTGELFF
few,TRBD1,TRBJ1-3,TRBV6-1,TGTGCCAGCAAGATGACAGGGACCGGAAACACCATATATTTT,CASKMTGTGNTIYF
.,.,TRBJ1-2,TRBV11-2,TGTGCCAGCAGCTTCGGGGTTGGCTACACCTTC,CASSFGVGYTF
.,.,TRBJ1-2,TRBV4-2,TGTGCCAGCAGCCAAGAAGGGGGTCGGGGCTACACCTTC,CASSQEGGRGYTF
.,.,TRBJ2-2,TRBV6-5,TGTGCCAGCAGCCAGGGGCTCACCGGGGAGCTGTTTTTT,CASSQGLTGELFF
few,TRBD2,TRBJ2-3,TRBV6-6,TGTGCCAGCAGCGAGCGGGAGGAAAGCACAGATACGCAGTATTTT,CASSEREESTDTQYF
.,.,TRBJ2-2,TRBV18,TGTGCCAGCTCACCGACCGTGAACGGGATGGGCACCGGGGAGCTGTTTTTT,CASSPTVNGMGTGELFF
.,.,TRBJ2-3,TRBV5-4,TGTGCCAGTAGGGGTGCCCGGGATACGCAGTATTTT,CASRGARDTQYF
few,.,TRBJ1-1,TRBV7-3,TGTGCCAGCAGCTTAAATATGTATACTGAAGCTTTCTTT,CASSLNMYTEAFF
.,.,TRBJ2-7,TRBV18,TGTGCCAGCTCACACGAGGCGGGGCTTTCCTCCTACGAGCAGTACTTC,CASSHEAGLSSYEQYF
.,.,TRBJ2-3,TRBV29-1,TGCAGCGTTGAAGATCAAACGCGGCAGGGCGCCACAGATACGCAGTATTTT,CSVEDQTRQGATDTQYF
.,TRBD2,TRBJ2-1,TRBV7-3,TGTGCCAGCAGCTTTAGCGGGAGTTCCTACAATGAGCAGTTCTTC,CASSFSGSSYNEQFF
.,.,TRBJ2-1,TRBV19,TGTGCCAGTAGGCCTAGGAACTCGGATGAGCAGTTCTTC,CASRPRNSDEQFF
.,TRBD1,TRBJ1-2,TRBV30,TGTGCCTGGAGTGAAGGGACAGGGTATGGCTACACCTTC,CAWSEGTGYGYTF
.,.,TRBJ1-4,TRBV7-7,TGTGCTAGCACCATTTCTCACGGAAGGGGTAATGAAAAACTGTTTTTT,CASTISHGRGNEKLFF
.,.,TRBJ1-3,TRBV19,TGTGCCAGTACGAGGACAGCAGGGGACTCTGGAAACACCATATATTTT,CASTRTAGDSGNTIYF
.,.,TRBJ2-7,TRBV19,TGTGCCAGTAGTATAGGACTCCTCTCCTACGAGCAGTACTTC,CASSIGLLSYEQYF
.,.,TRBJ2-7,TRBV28,TGTGCCAGCAGTTTGGTACAGTCTCCCTACGAGCAGTACTTC,CASSLVQSPYEQYF
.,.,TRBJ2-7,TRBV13,TGTGCCAGCAGCCCCCTCCTGTCTAACCTACTAACCTACGAGCAGTACTTC,CASSPLLSNLLTYEQYF
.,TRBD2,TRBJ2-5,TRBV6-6,TGTGCCAGCAGTTACTCTCAACTAGCGGTACAAGAGACCCAGTACTTC,CASSYSQLAVQETQYF
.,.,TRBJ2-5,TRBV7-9,TGTGCCAGCAGCCCGGCCAGGGAAGGCCCCCAAGAGACCCAGTACTTC,CASSPAREGPQETQYF
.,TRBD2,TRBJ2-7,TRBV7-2,TGTGCCAGCAGCCCACCGGGACTAGCGGGAGGCTACGAGCAGTACTTC,CASSPPGLAGGYEQYF
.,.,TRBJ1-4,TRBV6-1,TGTGCCAGCACACCTATTTCATCTAATGAAAAACTGTTTTTT,CASTPISSNEKLFF
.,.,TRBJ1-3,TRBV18,TGTGCCAGCTCGCCCTACAGGGCGAGCTCTGGAAACACCATATATTTT,CASSPYRASSGNTIYF
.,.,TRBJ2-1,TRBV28,TGTGCCAGCAGTTTAGCGAGCGATGAGCAGTTCTTC,CASSLASDEQFF
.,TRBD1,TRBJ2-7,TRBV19,TGTGCCAGTAGCGGACCACAGGGGACCGGCGAGCAGTACTTC,CASSGPQGTGEQYF
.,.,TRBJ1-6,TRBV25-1,TGTGCCAGCGGTCGAGGGGGTATCTCCTATAATTCACCCCTCCACTTT,CASGRGGISYNSPLHF
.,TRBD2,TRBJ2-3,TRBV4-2,TGTGCCAGCAGCAAAACTAGCGGGGGAAGCACAGATACGCAGTATTTT,CASSKTSGGSTDTQYF
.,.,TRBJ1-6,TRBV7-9,TGTGCCAGCTCAGCTCAAGGGAGTACAGGCCGAGGGACTCCCCTCCACTTT,CASSAQGSTGRGTPLHF
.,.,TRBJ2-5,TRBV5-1,TGCGCCAGCAGCGCAACAGGGTGGGGCGAGACCCAGTACTTC,CASSATGWGETQYF
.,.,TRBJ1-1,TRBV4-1,TGCGCCAGCGGTATGGTAGGGGACACTGAAGCTTTCTTT,CASGMVGDTEAFF
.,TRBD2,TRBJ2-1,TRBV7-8,TGTGCCAGCAGGGTCCTAGGTAGCGGGGTAAATGAGCAGTTCTTC,CASRVLGSGVNEQFF
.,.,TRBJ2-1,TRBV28,TGTGCCAGCAGTTTGGGTCAGGACAATGAGCAGTTCTTC,CASSLGQDNEQFF
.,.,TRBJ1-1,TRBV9,TGTGCCAGCAGCGTTAGCCCTAACACTGAAGCTTTCTTT,CASSVSPNTEAFF
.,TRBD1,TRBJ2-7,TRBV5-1,TGCGCCAGCCGCTCCCCGGGACAGGGGATCTACGAGCAGTACTTC,CASRSPGQGIYEQYF
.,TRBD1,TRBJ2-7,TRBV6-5,TGTGCCAGCAGTTACGCGACAGGGCCCTCCTACGAGCAGTACTTC,CASSYATGPSYEQYF
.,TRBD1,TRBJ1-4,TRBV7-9,TGTGCCAGCAGCTTAAAGGGGGCGGCTAATGAAAAACTGTTTTTT,CASSLKGAANEKLFF
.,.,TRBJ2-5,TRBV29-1,TGCAGCGTTGAAGCCCCCCGGGACATCCAGTACTTC,CSVEAPRDIQYF
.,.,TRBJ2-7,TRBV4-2,TGTGCCAGCAGCCAAGGGACTCACGAGCAGTACTTC,CASSQGTHEQYF
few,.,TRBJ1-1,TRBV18,TGTGCCAGCTCTTCAGCGGGAAGATCCACTGAAGCTTTCTTT,CASSSAGRSTEAFF
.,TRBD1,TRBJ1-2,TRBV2,TGTGCCAGCAGTGAGGACAGGGTCTATGGCTACACCTTC,CASSEDRVYGYTF
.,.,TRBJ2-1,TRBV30,TGTGCCTGGACCAGCTACAATGAGCAGTTCTTC,CAWTSYNEQFF
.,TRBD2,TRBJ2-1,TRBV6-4,TGTGCCAGCAGTGCCCGGGAGGGGTCCTACAATGAGCAGTTCTTC,CASSAREGSYNEQFF
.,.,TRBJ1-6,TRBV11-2,TGTGCCAGCAAGGGTGGGGGCCCGAGTAACTCACCCCTCCACTTT,CASKGGGPSNSPLHF
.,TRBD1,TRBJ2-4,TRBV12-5,TGTGCTAGTGGTTTAGACAGGGGCAGTGTAAACATTCAGTACTTC,CASGLDRGSVNIQYF
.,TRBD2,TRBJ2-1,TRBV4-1,TGCGCCAGCTCCGCCTACTCTAGCGGGAGTATGAATGAGCAGTTCTTC,CASSAYSSGSMNEQFF
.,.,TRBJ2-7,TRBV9,TGTGCCAGCAGCGTAGCTGACGGGGCCTACGAGCAGTACTTC,CASSVADGAYEQYF
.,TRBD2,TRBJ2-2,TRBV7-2,TGTGCCAGCAGCTCAGGACTAGCGGGGTTGGTCACCGGGGAGCTGTTTTTT,CASSSGLAGLVTGELFF
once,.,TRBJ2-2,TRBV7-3,TGTGCCAGCAGCTTAAGTCCAGGATCGAACACCGGGGAGCTGTTTTTT,CASSLSPGSNTGELFF
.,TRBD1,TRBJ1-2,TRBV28,TGTGCCAGCAGTAGGACAGGGACCGTACCCTATGGCTACACCTTC,CASSRTGTVPYGYTF
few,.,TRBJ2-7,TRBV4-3,TGCGCCAGCAGCGTACGGACAGTTTCCTACGAGCAGTACTTC,CASSVRTVSYEQYF
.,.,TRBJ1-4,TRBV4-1,TGCGCCAGCAGCCAAAAACAGGGAGCTGAAAAACTGTTTTTT,CASSQKQGAEKLFF